The 32 T cell receptor beta chains below all came from one sample that was sequenced in a study of T cells in Graves' hyperthyroidism and ophthalmopathy. Regions amplified from RNA transcripts were the TCR beta CDR3 regions. With the HTBI primer set, the TCR CDR3 went through a first round of RT-PCR. Via MiXCR, TCRdb re-called the multiplex PCR reads, giving one row per CDR3 protein. Of a few hundred thousand distinct CDR3 sequences in the sample, about 20% are singletons; the top ten hold around 3.4%. The specimen was blood. The receptors were gathered from a woman between 18 and 30 years old with Graves' hyperthyroidism.

This clonotype was seen at least ten times. The chain employs TRBV6-2 or TRBV6-3 and TRBJ2-2; a possible D gene is TRBD1 (5 bases). The germline V and J ends were trimmed by 6 bases and 6 bases, with 23 bases remaining between them. Germline assignment: CDR1 MNHEY and CDR2 SVGEGT. The CDR3 spans 17 residues. CDR3 bases: TGTGCCAGCAGCCGGCACCACACAGGAAAGTTCGCCGGGGAGCTGTTTTTT. Translating it yields CASSRHHTGKFAGELFF.

On this clonotype: A single base separates this from a much larger clone, so it may be a read error. This chain links TRBV7-8 with TRBJ2-2; perhaps TRBD2 as D (5 bases). Per the germline V gene, CDR1 is SGHVS and CDR2 is FQNEAQ. This CDR3 has 13 residues. Written as DNA, the CDR3 is TGTGCCAGCAGCCCTATCAGCACCGGGGAGCTGTGTTTT. Protein product: CASSPISTGELCF.

This clonotype was seen at least ten times. The chain couples TRBV29-1 to TRBJ1-2; TRBD1 is a possible D gene (5 bases). The CDR3 is 12 amino acids. Trimming took off 1 base at V and 2 bases at J, with 5 bases between the two ends. Germline V lookup: CDR1 SQVTM, CDR2 ANQGSEA. CDR3 coding DNA: TGCAGCGTTGAAGGGGACAACTATGGCTACACCTTC. It is translated as CSVEGDNYGYTF.

In this sample, this clonotype turned up many times. The rearrangement links TRBV7-2 to TRBJ2-7, with unresolved D. The germline CDR1 and CDR2 sequences are SGHTA and FQGNSA. Trimming removed 5 bases at V and 3 bases at J, with 17 bases between. This CDR3 is built from 15 residues. CDR3 region: CASSPLGGPGYEQYF. The CDR3 DNA is TGTGCCAGCAGCCCATTGGGCGGACCTGGCTACGAGCAGTACTTC.

At least ten counts were recorded for this clonotype. V is TRBV7-8 and J is TRBJ2-5; unclear D gene. Germline V gene data show CDR1 as SGHVS and CDR2 as FQNEAQ. CDR3 length equals 13 residues. V lost 1 base to trimming and J lost 0 bases, with 3 bases between them. The CDR3 reads CASSLVYQETQYF. The CDR3 DNA is TGTGCCAGCAGCTTAGTCTACCAAGAGACCCAGTACTTC.

The table lists this clonotype with a few counts. The J gene is TRBJ2-7, the V gene TRBV29-1, with D unresolved. In germline, CDR1 is SQVTM, CDR2 ANQGSEA. V lost 1 base, J lost 4 bases, and 8 bases lay in between. The CDR3 consists of 12 residues. This CDR3 is CSVEAAPYEQYF. The CDR3 DNA is TGCAGCGTTGAAGCAGCACCGTACGAGCAGTACTTC.

This clonotype has at least ten counts. This chain uses TRBV24-1 with TRBJ2-7; D not certain. Germline loops: CDR1 KGHDR, CDR2 SFDVKD. The CDR3 loop spans 16 amino acids. V was pared by 5 bases and J by 3 bases, with 19 bases between. The CDR3 coding sequence is TGTGCCACCAGTGGTTCCCTGGAAAGCGAGGTCTACGAGCAGTACTTC. Amino acid sequence: CATSGSLESEVYEQYF.

This clonotype was seen ten or more times. The chain uses TRBV6-1 and TRBJ1-1, with 8 bases lining up with TRBD1. The germline V gene encodes CDR1 MNHNS and CDR2 SASEGT. CDR3 size: 14 residues. V was pared by 10 bases and J by 0 bases, with 7 bases of the junction left unmatched. CDR3 coding DNA: TGTGCCACGGACAGGGAAGCTGTGAACACTGAAGCTTTCTTT. It translates to CATDREAVNTEAFF.

This clonotype was picked up many times. The chain joins TRBV14 to TRBJ1-2; D is unresolved. The germline V gene has CDR1 SGHDN and CDR2 FVKESK. V was shortened by 1 base and J by 6 bases, with 9 bases between the two germline ends. The CDR3 has 13 residues. The CDR3, as DNA: TGTGCCAGCAGCCAAGTGGCAGTAGATGGCTACACCTTC. It codes for CASSQVAVDGYTF.

V usage is TRBV7-9 and J usage is TRBJ1-2; no clear D gene. The CDR3 is 12 amino acids. Trimming stripped 5 bases from V and 6 bases from J, with 10 bases between. From germline, CDR1 is SEHNR and CDR2 FQNEAQ (reference sequence). The CDR3 sequence: CASSRGENGYTF. CDR3 bases: TGTGCCAGCAGCCGCGGGGAGAATGGCTACACCTTC.

This clonotype was counted at least ten times. J is TRBJ1-1 and V is TRBV6-5; D is unclear. This CDR3 has 13 residues. From germline, CDR1 is MNHEY and CDR2 SVGAGI. Trimming removed 2 bases at V and 1 base at J, with 5 bases between. DNA of the CDR3: TGTGCCAGCAGTTACACCGAGAACACTGAAGCTTTCTTT. It translates to CASSYTENTEAFF.

In this sample, this clonotype turned up many times. The rearrangement uses TRBV5-1 and TRBJ2-7; tentative D call: TRBD2 (5 bases). This CDR3 is 17 amino acids long. The V and J ends lost 0 bases and 2 bases respectively, with 18 bases between them. From germline, CDR1 is SGHRS and CDR2 YFSETQ. The CDR3 region is CASSLGTRAAVAYEQYF. For the CDR3, the DNA is TGCGCCAGCAGCTTGGGGACGAGGGCTGCGGTCGCCTACGAGCAGTACTTC.

The CDR3: CASSSTWGGSYEQYF. The CDR3 DNA reads TGTGCCAGCAGTTCAACATGGGGGGGATCCTACGAGCAGTACTTC. The chain has TRBV6-5 and TRBJ2-7; 7 nucleotides align to TRBD2. The germline V gene encodes CDR1 MNHEY and CDR2 SVGAGI. Trimming removed 4 bases from V and 1 base from J; junction bases left unmatched: 7. The CDR3 has 15 residues.

This clonotype was found many times. The chain joins TRBV12-3 or TRBV12-4 to TRBJ1-1; maybe TRBD1 (5 bases). V gave up 5 bases and J gave up 5 bases, with 15 bases separating them. The CDR3 extends over 14 amino acids. The CDR3 is CASSIQFRETEAFF. As DNA, the CDR3 is TGTGCCAGCAGTATACAATTCAGGGAGACTGAAGCTTTCTTT.

The table lists this clonotype with many counts. The chain carries TRBV7-8 and TRBJ2-7; D is ambiguous. Trimming pared 0 bases from V and 0 bases from J, leaving 12 bases between. This CDR3 is built from 16 residues. The germline V gene encodes CDR1 SGHVS and CDR2 FQNEAQ. The CDR3 DNA reads TGTGCCAGCAGCTTAGCGCTGGCGGAGAGCTCCTACGAGCAGTACTTC. Its translation is CASSLALAESSYEQYF.

This clonotype occurred many times. This chain uses TRBV20-1 with TRBJ2-5, with 7 bases identical to TRBD2. Germline lookup yields CDR1 DFQATT and CDR2 SNEGSKA (reference sequence). There are 14 residues in the CDR3. DNA for the CDR3: TGCAGCTGGGCGAGCGGGGTCGATCAAGAGACCCAGTACTTC. Encoded protein: CSWASGVDQETQYF.

At least ten counts were recorded for this clonotype. The rearrangement uses TRBV6-2 or TRBV6-3 and TRBJ1-2; D might be TRBD1 (5 bases). Germline values: CDR1 MNHEY, CDR2 SVGEGT. The CDR3 runs 16 residues. V shed 2 bases and J shed 3 bases, with 16 bases lying between them. The CDR3 nucleotides are TGTGCCAGCAGTTACGTAACTCCGGGACGGGACTATGGCTACACCTTC. The encoded protein is CASSYVTPGRDYGYTF.

Comment on this clonotype: The junction and the germline gene differ at one end; a read error may be behind it. This rearrangement joins TRBV5-1 to TRBJ2-5, with 11 nucleotides matching TRBD2. This CDR3 spans 16 amino acids. Germline V gene sequence: CDR1 SGHRS, CDR2 YFSETQ. Here the CDR3 reads CASSAGTSGPQETKYF. In DNA, the CDR3 is TGCGCCAGCAGCGCTGGGACTAGCGGACCCCAAGAGACCAAGTACTTC.

This clonotype appeared many times. The gene calls are TRBV7-9 and TRBJ1-6; TRBD1 aligns across 8 bases. Per the germline V gene, CDR1 is SEHNR and CDR2 is FQNEAQ (reference sequence). The trim removed 5 bases at V and 7 bases at J, leaving 7 bases unmatched. The CDR3 loop spans 15 amino acids. Here the CDR3 DNA reads TGTGCCAGCAGCCTAGGACAGGGACGGAATTCACCCCTCCACTTT. As protein: CASSLGQGRNSPLHF.

This clonotype has ten or more counts. The V and J genes are TRBV3-1 and TRBJ2-7; TRBD2 matches 7 bases. The V gene's germline CDR1 is LGHDT and CDR2 YNNKEL (reference sequence). This CDR3 comprises 14 residues. After removal of 4 bases from V and 5 bases from J, the junction contained 8 bases not matched to a gene. The chain's CDR3 is CASSRGGIVNEQYF. For the CDR3, the DNA is TGTGCCAGCAGCCGGGGGGGAATCGTCAACGAGCAGTACTTC.

This clonotype occurred a few times. The V call is TRBV12-3 or TRBV12-4, the J call TRBJ2-4; D is perhaps TRBD1 or TRBD2 (5 bases each). The CDR3 is 15 residues long. The V and J ends lost 3 bases and 1 base respectively, with 10 bases between them. CDR3: CASSLGTTAKNIQYF. The DNA for the CDR3 is TGTGCCAGCAGTTTGGGGACGACCGCCAAAAACATTCAGTACTTC.

Comments on this clonotype: A much more abundant neighbour one base away suggests this may be a read error. This chain links TRBV7-9 with TRBJ2-5, with D possibly TRBD2 on 5 matching bases. CDR1 is SEHNR, CDR2 FQNEAQ, per germline (reference sequence). This CDR3 has 13 residues. In nucleotides, the CDR3 is TGTGCCAGCAGCTTCCGAAGTTGGGAGACCAAGTACTTC. It specifies CASSFRSWETKYF.

At least ten counts were recorded for this clonotype. CDR3 coding DNA: TGTGCCAGCAGTTACCGTCCCGATTTGAGGCGCGACAGGCTGATGAACACTGAAGCTTTCTTT. Translated: CASSYRPDLRRDRLMNTEAFF. The J gene is TRBJ1-1, the V gene TRBV6-6; tentative D call: TRBD1 (6 bases). V shed 2 bases and J shed 0 bases, with 28 bases lying between them. Germline assignment: CDR1 MNHNY and CDR2 SVGAGI (reference sequence). This CDR3 has 21 residues.

At least ten counts were recorded for this clonotype. CDR3 protein: CASSVDGGAYGYTF. As DNA, the CDR3 is TGTGCCAGCAGCGTAGATGGGGGGGCCTATGGCTACACCTTC. The rearrangement links TRBV9 to TRBJ1-2; a possible D gene is TRBD1 (6 bases). The V end lost 0 bases, the J end lost 4 bases, and 10 bases lay between the germline ends. The CDR3 totals 14 residues. The germline V gene encodes CDR1 SGDLS and CDR2 YYNGEE.

There are many counts of this clonotype. V gene TRBV15 combines with J gene TRBJ2-7, with 10 bases that match TRBD1. CDR3 size: 15 residues. In germline, CDR1 is LNHNV, CDR2 YYDKDF (reference sequence). Unmatched junction bases numbered 8, after V lost 4 bases and J lost 5 bases. The CDR3 region is CATSTRTGGSDEQYF. Here the CDR3 DNA reads TGTGCCACCAGCACTAGGACAGGGGGTTCCGACGAGCAGTACTTC.

V is TRBV6-1 and J is TRBJ1-1; TRBD1 might be the D (6 bases). The germline V and J ends were trimmed by 5 bases and 1 base, with 14 bases remaining between them. Germline-derived CDR1 and CDR2 are MNHNS and SASEGT. The CDR3 is 15 residues long. Written as DNA, the CDR3 is TGTGCCAGCAGTCCAGGGGACGCGGCGAACACTGAAGCTTTCTTT. Translation gives CASSPGDAANTEAFF.

This clonotype was observed at least ten times. The chain carries TRBV4-1 and TRBJ1-5; tentatively, D is TRBD1 (5 bases). Germline values: CDR1 MGHRA, CDR2 YSYEKL. V lost 4 bases and J 2 bases, leaving 18 bases between the germline ends. The CDR3 loop spans 17 amino acids. CDR3 in DNA: TGCGCCAGCAGCCTCGCAACGATGGGGCTCGGCAATCAGCCCCAGCATTTT. As protein: CASSLATMGLGNQPQHF.

This clonotype came up many times. The chain has TRBV4-2 and TRBJ1-2; no clear D gene. The V gene lost 4 bases and the J gene lost 2 bases, with 11 bases spanning the gap. Germline V gene sequence: CDR1 LGHNA, CDR2 YNFKEQ. CDR3 length: 14 residues. The CDR3 bases are TGTGCCAGCAGCCGGGAACGAGGAAACTATGGCTACACCTTC. Translation: CASSRERGNYGYTF.

This clonotype came up many times. The chain is built from TRBV2 and TRBJ2-5, with 11 bases matching TRBD2. The CDR3 extends over 16 amino acids. V shed 4 bases, J shed 0 bases, and the junction held 4 bases outside the gene matches. CDR1 and CDR2 from the germline V gene are SNHLY and FYNNEI. In DNA form, the CDR3 reads TGTGCCAGCAGTGGGCCTAGCGGGAGGTACCAAGAGACCCAGTACTTC. This sequence encodes CASSGPSGRYQETQYF.

The chain is built from TRBV12-3 or TRBV12-4 and TRBJ2-5, with D hard to call. V gave up 3 bases and J gave up 2 bases, with 4 bases separating them. The CDR3 has 12 amino acids. CDR3 amino acids: CASSFIQETQYF. As DNA, the CDR3 is TGTGCCAGCAGTTTTATACAAGAGACCCAGTACTTC.

In its sample, this clonotype was seen a few times. This chain connects TRBV20-1 to TRBJ1-5; 11 nucleotides line up with TRBD1. Germline V gene data show CDR1 as DFQATT and CDR2 as SNEGSKA (reference sequence). This CDR3 has 14 amino acids. V gave up 3 bases and J gave up 9 bases; unmatched junction bases: 7. This CDR3 is CSASVRDRGSPQHF. The CDR3 bases are TGCAGTGCTAGTGTCCGGGACAGGGGGTCGCCCCAGCATTTT.

The table lists this clonotype with many counts. The CDR3 DNA sequence: TGTGCCAGCAGCCTACCAGGGCCGCAAGCTTTCTTT. It codes for CASSLPGPQAFF. The J gene is TRBJ1-1, the V gene TRBV7-9, with D possibly being TRBD1 (5 bases). Germline values: CDR1 SEHNR, CDR2 FQNEAQ (reference sequence). V dropped 5 bases and J dropped 9 bases, with 13 bases sitting between them. This CDR3 has 12 amino acids.